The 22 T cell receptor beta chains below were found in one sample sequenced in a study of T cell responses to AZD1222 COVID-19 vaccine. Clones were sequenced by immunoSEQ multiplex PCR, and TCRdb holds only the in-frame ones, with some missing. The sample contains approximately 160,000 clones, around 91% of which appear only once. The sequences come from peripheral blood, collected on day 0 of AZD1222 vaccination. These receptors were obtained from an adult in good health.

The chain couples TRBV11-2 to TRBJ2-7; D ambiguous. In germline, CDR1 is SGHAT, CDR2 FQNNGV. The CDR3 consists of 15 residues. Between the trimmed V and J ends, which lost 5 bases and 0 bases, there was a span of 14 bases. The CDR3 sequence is CASSPRRASSYEQYF. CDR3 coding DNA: TGTGCCAGCAGCCCCCGTAGAGCCAGCTCCTACGAGCAGTACTTC.

The CDR3 DNA follows: TGCGCCAGCAGCCAATCCGGGACTAACTCCTACAATGAGCAGTTCTTC. Its translation is CASSQSGTNSYNEQFF. The genes are TRBV4-1 and TRBJ2-1; 7 nucleotides align to TRBD2. Germline V gene sequence: CDR1 MGHRA, CDR2 YSYEKL. J was trimmed by 0 bases and V by 2 bases; bases with no gene match: 4. This CDR3 has 16 amino acids.

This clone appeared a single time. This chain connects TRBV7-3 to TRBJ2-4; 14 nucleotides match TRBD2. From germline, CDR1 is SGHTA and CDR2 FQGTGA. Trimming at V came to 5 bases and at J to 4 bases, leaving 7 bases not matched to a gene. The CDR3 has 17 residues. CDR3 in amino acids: CASSPGLAGVTKNIQYF. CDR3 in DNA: TGTGCCAGCAGCCCGGGACTAGCGGGAGTCACTAAAAACATTCAGTACTTC. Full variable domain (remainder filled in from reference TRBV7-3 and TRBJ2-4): GAGVSQTPSNKVTEKGKYVELRCDPISGHTALYWYRQSLGQGPEFLIYFQGTGAADDSGLPNDRFFAVRPEGSVSTLKIQRTERGDSAVYLCASSPGLAGVTKNIQYFGAGTRLSVL.

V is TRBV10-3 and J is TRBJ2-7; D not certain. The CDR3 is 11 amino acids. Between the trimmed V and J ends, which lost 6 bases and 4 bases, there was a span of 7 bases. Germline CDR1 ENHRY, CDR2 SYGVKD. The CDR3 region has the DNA TGTGCCATCAGCGACCTTTACGAGCAGTACTTC. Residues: CAISDLYEQYF.

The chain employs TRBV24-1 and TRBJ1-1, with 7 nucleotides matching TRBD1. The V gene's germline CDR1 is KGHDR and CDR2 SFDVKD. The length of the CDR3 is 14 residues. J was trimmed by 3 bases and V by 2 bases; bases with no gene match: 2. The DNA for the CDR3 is TGTGCCACCAGTGATTCGACAGGGTACACTGAAGCTTTCTTT. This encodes CATSDSTGYTEAFF.

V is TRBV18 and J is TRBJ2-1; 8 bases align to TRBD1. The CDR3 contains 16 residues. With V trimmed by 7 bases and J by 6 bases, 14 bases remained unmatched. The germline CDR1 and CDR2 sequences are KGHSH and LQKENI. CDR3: CASYNPQGAGSNEQFF. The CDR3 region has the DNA TGTGCCAGCTACAACCCCCAGGGGGCAGGAAGCAATGAGCAGTTCTTC.

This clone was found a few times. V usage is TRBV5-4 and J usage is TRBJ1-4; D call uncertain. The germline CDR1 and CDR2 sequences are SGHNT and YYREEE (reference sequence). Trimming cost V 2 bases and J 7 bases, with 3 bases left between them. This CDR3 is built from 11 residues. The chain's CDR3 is CASSFGEKLFF. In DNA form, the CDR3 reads TGTGCCAGCAGCTTTGGTGAAAAACTGTTTTTT.

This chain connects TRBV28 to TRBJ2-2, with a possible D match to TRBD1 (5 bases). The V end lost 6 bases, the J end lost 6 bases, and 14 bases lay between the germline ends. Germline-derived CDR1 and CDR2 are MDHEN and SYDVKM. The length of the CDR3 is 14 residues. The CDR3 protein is CASRWQGGSGELFF. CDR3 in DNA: TGTGCCAGCAGGTGGCAGGGTGGATCCGGGGAGCTGTTTTTT.

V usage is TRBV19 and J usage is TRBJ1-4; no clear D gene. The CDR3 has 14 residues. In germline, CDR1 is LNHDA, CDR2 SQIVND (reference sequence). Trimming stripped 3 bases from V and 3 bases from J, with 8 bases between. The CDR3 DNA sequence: TGTGCCAGTAGTATGGCCCCTTCTAATGAAAAACTGTTTTTT. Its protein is CASSMAPSNEKLFF.

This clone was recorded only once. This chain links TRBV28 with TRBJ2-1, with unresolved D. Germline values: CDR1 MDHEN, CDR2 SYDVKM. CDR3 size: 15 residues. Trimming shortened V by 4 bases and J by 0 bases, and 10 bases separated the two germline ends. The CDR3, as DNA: TGTGCCAGCAGTTCCCTTCCCTCCTCCTACAATGAGCAGTTCTTC. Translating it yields CASSSLPSSYNEQFF.

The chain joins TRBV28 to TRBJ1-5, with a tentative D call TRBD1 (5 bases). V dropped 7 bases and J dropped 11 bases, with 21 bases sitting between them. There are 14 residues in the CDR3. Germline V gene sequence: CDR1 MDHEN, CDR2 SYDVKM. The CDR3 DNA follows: TGTGCCAGCACCGACGGACAAGGATTGAGAGCCCAGCATTTT. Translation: CASTDGQGLRAQHF. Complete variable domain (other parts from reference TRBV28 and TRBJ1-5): DVKVTQSSRYLVKRTGEKVFLECVQDMDHENMFWYRQDPGLGLRLIYFSYDVKMKEKGDIPEGYSVSREKKERFSLILESASTNQTSMYLCASTDGQGLRAQHFGDGTRLSIL.

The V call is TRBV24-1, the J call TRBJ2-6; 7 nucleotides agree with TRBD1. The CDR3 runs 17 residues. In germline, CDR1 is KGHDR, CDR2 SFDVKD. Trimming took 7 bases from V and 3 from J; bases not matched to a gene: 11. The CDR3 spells CATSPGTAPGGANVLTF. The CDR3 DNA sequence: TGTGCCACCAGCCCCGGGACAGCTCCCGGTGGGGCCAACGTCCTGACTTTC.

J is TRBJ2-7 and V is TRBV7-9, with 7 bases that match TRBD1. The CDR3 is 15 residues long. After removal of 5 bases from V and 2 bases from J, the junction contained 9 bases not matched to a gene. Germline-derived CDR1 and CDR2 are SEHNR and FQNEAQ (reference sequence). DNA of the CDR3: TGTGCCAGCAGCAGCGACAGGGTAGCCCCCTACGAGCAGTACTTC. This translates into CASSSDRVAPYEQYF.

DNA of the CDR3: TGTGCCAGCAGCTCGAGCGGGAAGCTCTACGAGCAGTACTTC. Its protein is CASSSSGKLYEQYF. V and J are TRBV27 and TRBJ2-7, with 7 bases matching TRBD2. The germline CDR1 and CDR2 sequences are MNHEY and SMNVEV (reference sequence). The CDR3 runs 14 residues. Losses at the gene ends were 6 bases for V and 3 bases for J; bases not matched to a gene: 8.

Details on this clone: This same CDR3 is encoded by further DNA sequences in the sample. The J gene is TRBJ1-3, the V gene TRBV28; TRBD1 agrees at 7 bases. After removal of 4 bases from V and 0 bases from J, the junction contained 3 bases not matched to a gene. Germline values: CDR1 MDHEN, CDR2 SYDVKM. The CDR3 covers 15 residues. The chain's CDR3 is CASSSGGGSGNTIYF. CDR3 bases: TGTGCCAGCAGTTCAGGGGGGGGCTCTGGAAACACCATATATTTT.

The CDR3 loop reads CASLAGPKPFGLMNEQFF. CDR3 nucleotides: TGTGCAAGTTTAGCGGGACCCAAACCTTTTGGGTTAATGAATGAGCAGTTCTTC. The chain uses TRBV12-2 and TRBJ2-1; the DNA was not compared with TRBD2, the D call given in the table. TRBV12-2 is tagged as a pseudogene. The CDR3 is made up of 18 amino acids.

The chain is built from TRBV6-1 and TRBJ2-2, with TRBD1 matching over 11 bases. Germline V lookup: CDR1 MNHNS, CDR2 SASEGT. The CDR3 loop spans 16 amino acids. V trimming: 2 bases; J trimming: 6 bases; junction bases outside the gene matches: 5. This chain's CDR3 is CASSEIVGQGAGELFF. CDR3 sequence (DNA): TGTGCCAGCAGTGAAATAGTGGGACAGGGGGCCGGGGAGCTGTTTTTT.

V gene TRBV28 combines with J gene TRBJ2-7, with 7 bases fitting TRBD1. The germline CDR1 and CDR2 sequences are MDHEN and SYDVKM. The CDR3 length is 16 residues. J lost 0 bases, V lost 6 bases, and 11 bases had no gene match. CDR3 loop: CASSPPLGTDSYEQYF. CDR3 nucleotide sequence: TGTGCCAGCAGCCCGCCCCTTGGGACAGACTCCTACGAGCAGTACTTC.

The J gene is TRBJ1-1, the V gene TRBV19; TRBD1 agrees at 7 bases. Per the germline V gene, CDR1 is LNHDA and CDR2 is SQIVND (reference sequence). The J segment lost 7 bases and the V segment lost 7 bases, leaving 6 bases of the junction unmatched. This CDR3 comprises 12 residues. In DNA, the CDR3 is TGTGCCAGTAATGAGGGGGCCGGTGAAGCTTTCTTT. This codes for CASNEGAGEAFF.

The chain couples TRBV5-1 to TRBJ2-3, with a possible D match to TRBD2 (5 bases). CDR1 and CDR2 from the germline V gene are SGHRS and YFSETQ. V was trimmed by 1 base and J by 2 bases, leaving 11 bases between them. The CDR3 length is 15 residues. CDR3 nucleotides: TGCGCCAGCAGCTTGAGGGCGGACTTCACAGATACGCAGTATTTT. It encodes CASSLRADFTDTQYF.

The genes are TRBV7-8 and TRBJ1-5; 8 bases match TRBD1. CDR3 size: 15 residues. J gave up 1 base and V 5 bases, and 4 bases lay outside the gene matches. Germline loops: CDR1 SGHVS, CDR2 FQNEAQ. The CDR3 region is CASSRTGPSNQPQHF. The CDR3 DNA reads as TGTGCCAGCAGCCGGACAGGGCCGAGCAATCAGCCCCAGCATTTT.

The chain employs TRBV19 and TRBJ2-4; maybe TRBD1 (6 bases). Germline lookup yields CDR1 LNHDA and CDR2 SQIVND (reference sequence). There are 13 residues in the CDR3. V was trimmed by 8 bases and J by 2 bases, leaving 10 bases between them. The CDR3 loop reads CASGGQPKNIQYF. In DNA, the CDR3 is TGTGCCAGTGGTGGACAGCCCAAAAACATTCAGTACTTC. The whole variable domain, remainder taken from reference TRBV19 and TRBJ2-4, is DGGITQSPKYLFRKEGQNVTLSCEQNLNHDAMYWYRQDPGQGLRLIYYSQIVNDFQKGDIAEGYSVSREKKESFPLTVTSAQKNPTAFYLCASGGQPKNIQYFGAGTRLSVL.